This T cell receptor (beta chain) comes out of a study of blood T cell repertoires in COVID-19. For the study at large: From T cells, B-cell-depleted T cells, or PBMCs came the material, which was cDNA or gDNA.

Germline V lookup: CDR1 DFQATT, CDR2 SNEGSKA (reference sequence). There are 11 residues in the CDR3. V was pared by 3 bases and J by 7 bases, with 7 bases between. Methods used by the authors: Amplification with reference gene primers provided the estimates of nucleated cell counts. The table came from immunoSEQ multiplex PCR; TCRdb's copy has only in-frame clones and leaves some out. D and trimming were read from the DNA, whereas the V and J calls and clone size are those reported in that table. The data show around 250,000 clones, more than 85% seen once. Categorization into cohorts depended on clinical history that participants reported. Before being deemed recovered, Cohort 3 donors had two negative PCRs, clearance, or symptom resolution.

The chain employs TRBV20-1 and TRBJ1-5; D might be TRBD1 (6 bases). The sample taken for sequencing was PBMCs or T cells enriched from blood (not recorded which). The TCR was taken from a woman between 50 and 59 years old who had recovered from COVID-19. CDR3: CSASGGQPQHF. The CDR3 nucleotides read TGCAGTGCTAGTGGGGGCCAGCCCCAGCATTTT.